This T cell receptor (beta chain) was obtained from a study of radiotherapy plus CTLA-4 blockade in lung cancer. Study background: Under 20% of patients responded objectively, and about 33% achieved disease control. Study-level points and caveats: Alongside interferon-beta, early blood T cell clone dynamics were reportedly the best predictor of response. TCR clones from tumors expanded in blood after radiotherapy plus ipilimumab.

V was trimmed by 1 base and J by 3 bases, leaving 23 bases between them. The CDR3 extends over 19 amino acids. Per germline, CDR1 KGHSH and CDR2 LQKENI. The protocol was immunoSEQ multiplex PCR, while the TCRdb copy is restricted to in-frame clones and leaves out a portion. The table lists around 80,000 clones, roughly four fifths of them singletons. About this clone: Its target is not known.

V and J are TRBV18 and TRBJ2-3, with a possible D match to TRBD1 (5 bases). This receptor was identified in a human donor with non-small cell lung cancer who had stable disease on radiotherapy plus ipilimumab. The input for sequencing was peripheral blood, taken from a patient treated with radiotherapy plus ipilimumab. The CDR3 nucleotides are TGTGCCAGCTCACCACTTGGGCAGGGAAGAGGAGTAAGGACAGATACGCAGTATTTT. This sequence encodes CASSPLGQGRGVRTDTQYF.